These T cell receptor beta chains were read from a single sample in a study of T cell responses to AZD1222 COVID-19 vaccine. TCRdb's table, derived via immunoSEQ multiplex PCR, lists solely in-frame clones and lacks some. The sample contains approximately 82,000 clones, around 84% of which appear only once. This specimen was peripheral blood, taken on day 0 of AZD1222 vaccination. These receptor sequences come from an adult in good health. Both conserved end residues are part of each CDR3. A D gene is named only where the DNA matches it firmly. The listing skips clone size in some rows; elsewhere it reads once, few, many or a size class.

J: TRBJ2-3
V: TRBV24-1
size: once
D: TRBD1
CDR3: CATSDPGTAGTDTQYF
DNA: TGTGCCACCAGTGACCCCGGGACAGCCGGCACAGATACGCAGTATTTT

J: TRBJ2-2
V: TRBV27
size: .
D: .
CDR3: CASSYRGGRANTGELFF
DNA: TGTGCCAGCAGTTATAGGGGAGGCAGGGCGAACACCGGGGAGCTGTTTTTT

J: TRBJ2-3
V: TRBV9
size: .
D: .
CDR3: CASSVKGRGASTDTQYF
DNA: TGTGCCAGCAGCGTAAAGGGGAGGGGGGCCTCGACAGATACGCAGTATTTT

J: TRBJ2-5
V: TRBV3-1/TRBV3-2
size: .
D: TRBD2
CDR3: CASSPPGGETQYF
DNA: TGTGCCAGCAGCCCCCCGGGGGGAGAGACCCAGTACTTC

J: TRBJ2-5
V: TRBV27
size: .
D: .
CDR3: CASRRANEETQYF
DNA: TGTGCCAGCCGGAGAGCAAATGAAGAGACCCAGTACTTC

J: TRBJ2-3
V: TRBV20-1
size: .
D: TRBD2
CDR3: CSASNRRGIADTQYF
DNA: TGCAGTGCTAGTAATCGGCGGGGGATCGCAGATACGCAGTATTTT

J: TRBJ2-7
V: TRBV5-1
size: .
D: .
CDR3: CASSSQGIGEQYF
DNA: TGCGCCAGCAGCTCCCAGGGCATTGGCGAGCAGTACTTC

J: TRBJ1-2
V: TRBV7-2
size: .
D: .
CDR3: CASSLAQTYGYTF
DNA: TGTGCCAGCAGCTTAGCACAGACCTATGGCTACACCTTC

J: TRBJ1-3
V: TRBV3-1/TRBV3-2
size: .
D: TRBD1
CDR3: CASRGQGVRTIYF
DNA: TGTGCCAGCAGGGGACAGGGCGTGAGAACCATATATTTT

J: TRBJ1-5
V: TRBV2
size: .
D: TRBD1
CDR3: CASSQGTGRQPQHF
DNA: TGTGCCAGCAGCCAAGGGACAGGGAGGCAGCCCCAGCATTTT

J: TRBJ1-3
V: TRBV6-2/TRBV6-3
size: .
D: .
CDR3: CASSYSGGKAVSGNTIYF
DNA: TGTGCCAGCAGTTACTCTGGGGGCAAAGCGGTCTCTGGAAACACCATATATTTT

J: TRBJ1-5
V: TRBV6-2/TRBV6-3
size: .
D: TRBD1
CDR3: CASSSPTTPRGVQHF
DNA: TGTGCCAGCAGTTCACCGACTACCCCCAGGGGGGTACAGCATTTT

J: TRBJ1-4
V: TRBV5-4
size: .
D: .
CDR3: CASSLGGSTNEKLFF
DNA: TGTGCCAGCAGCTTGGGTGGCTCAACTAATGAAAAACTGTTTTTT

J: TRBJ1-5
V: TRBV28
size: .
D: TRBD1
CDR3: CASSPGGNNQPQHF
DNA: TGTGCCAGCAGCCCAGGGGGAAACAATCAGCCCCAGCATTTT

J: TRBJ1-2
V: TRBV7-2
size: .
D: .
CDR3: CASSLGGTTKGHGYTF
DNA: TGTGCCAGCAGCTTGGGTGGGACAACTAAGGGGCATGGCTACACCTTC

J: TRBJ1-4
V: TRBV7-9
size: .
D: .
CDR3: CASSFQSGEAEKLFF
DNA: TGTGCCAGCAGCTTTCAATCGGGGGAGGCCGAAAAACTGTTTTTT

J: TRBJ2-1
V: TRBV11-1
size: .
D: TRBD1
CDR3: CASSLSWSRQGAEQFF
DNA: TGTGCCAGCAGCTTAAGTTGGTCCCGACAGGGAGCTGAGCAGTTCTTC

J: TRBJ1-4
V: TRBV7-6
size: .
D: .
CDR3: CASSLDGHSNEKLFF
DNA: TGTGCCAGCAGCTTAGATGGACACTCTAATGAAAAACTGTTTTTT

J: TRBJ2-7
V: TRBV28
size: .
D: TRBD1
CDR3: CASMGVGTGEYEQYF
DNA: TGTGCCAGCATGGGAGTCGGGACAGGGGAATACGAGCAGTACTTC

J: TRBJ2-5
V: TRBV5-1
size: .
D: .
CDR3: CASSFEGLGPETQYF
DNA: TGCGCCAGCAGCTTTGAGGGCCTGGGACCAGAGACCCAGTACTTC

J: TRBJ2-7
V: TRBV7-2
size: .
D: .
CDR3: CASSLPGAYEQYF
DNA: TGTGCCAGCAGCTTGCCGGGGGCCTACGAGCAGTACTTC

J: TRBJ2-3
V: TRBV24-1
size: once
D: .
CDR3: CATSDPSGISTDTQYF
DNA: TGTGCCACCAGTGATCCCTCAGGGATTTCCACAGATACGCAGTATTTT

J: TRBJ2-3
V: TRBV12-1
size: .
D: .
CDR3: CASSHGRGGRDTQYF
DNA: TGTGCCAGCAGCCACGGACGAGGGGGGCGAGATACGCAGTATTTT

J: TRBJ2-7
V: TRBV5-1
size: .
D: .
CDR3: CASSLTGWTEQYF
DNA: TGCGCCAGCAGCTTGACAGGTTGGACGGAGCAGTACTTC

J: TRBJ1-5
V: TRBV28
size: .
D: .
CDR3: CASRGLSNQPQHF
DNA: TGTGCCAGCCGAGGACTTAGCAATCAGCCCCAGCATTTT

J: TRBJ2-7
V: TRBV9
size: .
D: .
CDR3: CASSVGWGPPYEQYF
DNA: TGTGCCAGCAGCGTAGGATGGGGGCCACCCTACGAGCAGTACTTC

J: TRBJ2-7
V: TRBV5-1
size: .
D: .
CDR3: CASSSGYEQYF
DNA: TGCGCCAGCTCCAGCGGCTACGAGCAGTACTTC

J: TRBJ2-3
V: TRBV7-9
size: few
D: TRBD1
CDR3: CASILGGANTDTQYF
DNA: TGTGCCAGCATCCTAGGGGGCGCAAACACAGATACGCAGTATTTT

J: TRBJ1-1
V: TRBV7-8
size: .
D: .
CDR3: CASSRDTPLGRNTEAFF
DNA: TGTGCCAGCAGCCGCGACACGCCCCTCGGGAGGAACACTGAAGCTTTCTTT

J: TRBJ2-1
V: TRBV7-9
size: .
D: TRBD1
CDR3: CASSLGPGAPGQGPNEQFF
DNA: TGTGCCAGCAGCTTAGGACCCGGGGCACCGGGACAGGGACCCAATGAGCAGTTCTTC

J: TRBJ2-1
V: TRBV6-2/TRBV6-3
size: .
D: .
CDR3: CASSYGNEQFF
DNA: TGTGCCAGCAGTTACGGAAATGAGCAGTTCTTC

J: TRBJ1-2
V: TRBV18
size: .
D: .
CDR3: CASSPTTQLNYGYTF
DNA: TGTGCCAGCTCACCAACGACACAGTTGAACTATGGCTACACCTTC

J: TRBJ2-5
V: TRBV11-1
size: .
D: .
CDR3: CASSLSVTGRQTQYF
DNA: TGTGCCAGCAGCTTATCCGTGACAGGCAGACAGACCCAGTACTTC

J: TRBJ1-5
V: TRBV19
size: .
D: TRBD1
CDR3: CASSPPWGQGGQPQHF
DNA: TGTGCCAGTAGTCCGCCTTGGGGACAGGGGGGGCAGCCCCAGCATTTT

J: TRBJ2-7
V: TRBV6-5
size: .
D: .
CDR3: CASRTFFGSYEQYF
DNA: TGTGCCAGCAGAACTTTCTTTGGGTCCTACGAGCAGTACTTC

J: TRBJ2-4
V: TRBV5-4
size: .
D: .
CDR3: CASSLESPIAKNIQYF
DNA: TGTGCCAGCAGCTTGGAAAGTCCAATAGCCAAAAACATTCAGTACTTC

J: TRBJ1-6
V: TRBV10-1
size: .
D: TRBD1
CDR3: CASSRDRGDNSPLHF
DNA: TGCGCCAGCAGCAGGGACAGGGGCGATAATTCACCCCTCCACTTT

J: TRBJ2-3
V: TRBV9
size: .
D: TRBD2
CDR3: CASSATDPGGLAGATSTDTQYF
DNA: TGTGCCAGCAGCGCCACCGATCCAGGGGGTCTAGCGGGGGCAACTAGCACAGATACGCAGTATTTT

J: TRBJ1-6
V: TRBV3-1/TRBV3-2
size: .
D: .
CDR3: CASSTTGLDSPLHF
DNA: TGTGCCAGCAGCACAACAGGGCTCGATTCACCCCTCCACTTT

J: TRBJ1-2
V: TRBV7-2
size: .
D: .
CDR3: CASSLVQGYGYTF
DNA: TGTGCCAGCAGCTTAGTTCAGGGCTATGGCTACACCTTC